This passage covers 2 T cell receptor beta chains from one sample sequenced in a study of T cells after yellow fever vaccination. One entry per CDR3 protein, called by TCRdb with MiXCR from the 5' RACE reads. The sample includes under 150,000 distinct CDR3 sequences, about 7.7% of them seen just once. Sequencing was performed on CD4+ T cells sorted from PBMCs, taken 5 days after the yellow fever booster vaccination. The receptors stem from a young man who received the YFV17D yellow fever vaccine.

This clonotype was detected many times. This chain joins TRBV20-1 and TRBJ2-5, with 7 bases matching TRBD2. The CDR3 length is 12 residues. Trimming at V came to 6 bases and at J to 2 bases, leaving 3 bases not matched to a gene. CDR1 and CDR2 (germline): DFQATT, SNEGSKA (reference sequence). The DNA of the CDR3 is TGCAGTGCGACGGGAGGACAAGAGACCCAGTACTTC. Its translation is CSATGGQETQYF.

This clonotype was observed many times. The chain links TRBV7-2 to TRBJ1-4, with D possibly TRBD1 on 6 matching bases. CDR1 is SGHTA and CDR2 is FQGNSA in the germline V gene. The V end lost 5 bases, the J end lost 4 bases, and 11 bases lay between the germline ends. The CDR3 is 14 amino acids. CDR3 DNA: TGTGCCAGCAGCCAAGGGGGTAGTAATGAAAAACTGTTTTTT. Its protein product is CASSQGGSNEKLFF.